The rows below give T cell receptor beta chains drawn from one sample of a study of T cells after yellow fever vaccination. Each CDR3 protein is one row after TCRdb ran MiXCR on the 5' RACE reads. The sample records 25,000 to 35,000 distinct CDR3 sequences, 6.3% being singletons. This material consisted of PBMCs, either bulk or a sorted T-cell subset (CD4+, CD8+, memory, or dextramer-sorted; not recorded which), taken on the day of the yellow fever booster vaccination. These receptors all stem from a man aged 25-45 years who received the YFV17D yellow fever vaccine. Each CDR3 is given without its conserved first and last residue.

V gene,CDR3 length,J gene,CDR3 protein
TRBV4-3,12,TRBJ2-5,ASSQGASGETQY
TRBV20-1,9,TRBJ2-7,SAPTTYERY
TRBV29-1,10,TRBJ1-1,SVGSGDTEAF
TRBV12-3/TRBV12-4,14,TRBJ2-1,ASSLVPLSWGYEQF
TRBV20-1,11,TRBJ2-2,SAALWGSGELF
TRBV18,12,TRBJ2-7,ASSLTGPPNEQY
TRBV12-3/TRBV12-4,13,TRBJ2-1,ASTSSGPSYNEQF
TRBV9,14,TRBJ2-2,ASSPWDRGLTGELF
TRBV18,13,TRBJ1-1,ASSPPTASIAEAF
TRBV7-6,13,TRBJ1-5,ASSLDWSGNQPQH
TRBV12-3/TRBV12-4,10,TRBJ2-4,ASSLDVGIQY
TRBV20-1,13,TRBJ2-5,SAARDRVKGETQY
TRBV29-1,15,TRBJ2-3,SVEDTEREGVTDTQY
TRBV18,13,TRBJ2-1,ASTDTSGGYNEQF
TRBV4-3,13,TRBJ2-2,ASSLMTGPAGELF